Listed below are T cell receptor beta chains from one sample, sequenced in a study of shared clonotypes between healthy human individuals. Assay used: immunoSEQ multiplex PCR; TCRdb lists only in-frame clones, some missing. The table has 2 million to 2.5 million clones, 85% to 95% seen once; the top ten hold under 2%. Sequencing was carried out using naive CD8+ T cells from PBMCs. These TCRs come from a man between 18 and 29 years old in good health. Some clones in this sample may be carry-over from other donors' samples. The CDR3 runs from the conserved cysteine through the conserved F or W. The D gene is left open where the match is weak. A clone size is listed for some rows: how often the clone was seen (once, few, many), or a class if it is expanded.

d_call: NA
j_call: TRBJ1-2
clone_size: NA
v_call: TRBV5-5
cdr3_aa: CASSLAGQYYGYTF
cdr3_nt: TGTGCCAGCAGCTTGGCGGGACAATACTATGGCTACACCTTC

d_call: TRBD1
j_call: TRBJ1-1
clone_size: NA
v_call: TRBV7-6
cdr3_aa: CASSEDRERRAFF
cdr3_nt: TGTGCCAGCAGCGAGGACAGGGAAAGAAGAGCTTTCTTT

d_call: NA
j_call: TRBJ1-4
clone_size: NA
v_call: TRBV18
cdr3_aa: CASSPPGQLVGNEKLFF
cdr3_nt: TGTGCCAGCTCACCACCTGGACAGTTGGTGGGTAATGAAAAACTGTTTTTT

d_call: TRBD1
j_call: TRBJ1-1
clone_size: few
v_call: TRBV7-6
cdr3_aa: CASSPADGTAKAFF
cdr3_nt: TGTGCCAGCAGCCCCGCGGATGGGACAGCGAAAGCTTTCTTT

d_call: NA
j_call: TRBJ1-3
clone_size: once
v_call: TRBV6-1
cdr3_aa: CASSEYDPLNIYF
cdr3_nt: TGTGCCAGCAGTGAATACGACCCCCTGAACATATATTTT

d_call: NA
j_call: TRBJ1-5
clone_size: NA
v_call: TRBV28
cdr3_aa: CASSLERLGRVSQPQHF
cdr3_nt: TGTGCCAGCAGTTTAGAGAGACTAGGTAGGGTGAGCCAGCCCCAGCATTTT

d_call: NA
j_call: TRBJ2-1
clone_size: NA
v_call: TRBV7-2
cdr3_aa: CASSYWGNEQFF
cdr3_nt: TGTGCCAGCAGCTACTGGGGTAATGAGCAGTTCTTC

d_call: NA
j_call: TRBJ2-6
clone_size: NA
v_call: TRBV4-1
cdr3_aa: CASSQRPLSSGANVLTF
cdr3_nt: TGCGCCAGCAGCCAAAGGCCCCTGAGCTCTGGGGCCAACGTCCTGACTTTC

d_call: TRBD2
j_call: TRBJ2-3
clone_size: NA
v_call: TRBV28
cdr3_aa: CASSWTSGGSTDTQYF
cdr3_nt: TGTGCCAGCAGTTGGACTAGCGGAGGGAGCACAGATACGCAGTATTTT

d_call: TRBD1
j_call: TRBJ2-1
clone_size: NA
v_call: TRBV18
cdr3_aa: CASSRTGKDRTDEQFF
cdr3_nt: TGTGCCAGCTCTCGGACAGGGAAGGACCGAACGGATGAGCAGTTCTTC

d_call: TRBD1
j_call: TRBJ2-7
clone_size: NA
v_call: TRBV28
cdr3_aa: CASSRQGGREQYF
cdr3_nt: TGTGCCAGCAGTAGACAGGGGGGGAGAGAGCAGTACTTC

d_call: TRBD1
j_call: TRBJ2-7
clone_size: once
v_call: TRBV4-1
cdr3_aa: CASSQGQGVDEQYF
cdr3_nt: TGCGCCAGCAGCCAAGGACAGGGGGTAGACGAGCAGTACTTC

d_call: NA
j_call: TRBJ2-3
clone_size: NA
v_call: TRBV7-9
cdr3_aa: CASSPPGSKADTQYF
cdr3_nt: TGTGCCAGCAGCCCTCCAGGGAGTAAAGCAGATACGCAGTATTTT

d_call: NA
j_call: TRBJ2-7
clone_size: NA
v_call: TRBV28
cdr3_aa: CASSYGTFSYEQYF
cdr3_nt: TGTGCCAGCAGTTACGGGACCTTCTCCTACGAGCAGTACTTC

d_call: NA
j_call: TRBJ1-1
clone_size: NA
v_call: TRBV6-5
cdr3_aa: CASSQYTGRTEAFF
cdr3_nt: TGTGCCAGCAGTCAATATACAGGGAGAACTGAAGCTTTCTTT

d_call: TRBD2
j_call: TRBJ2-7
clone_size: NA
v_call: TRBV28
cdr3_aa: CASSALASGRVMFDEQYF
cdr3_nt: TGTGCCAGCAGCGCCTTGGCTAGCGGGAGGGTGATGTTTGACGAGCAGTACTTC

d_call: NA
j_call: TRBJ2-3
clone_size: NA
v_call: TRBV19
cdr3_aa: CASSPEAITDTQYF
cdr3_nt: TGTGCCAGTAGTCCCGAGGCCATAACAGATACGCAGTATTTT

d_call: TRBD2
j_call: TRBJ2-3
clone_size: NA
v_call: TRBV9
cdr3_aa: CASSVGTSRNTDTQYF
cdr3_nt: TGTGCCAGCAGCGTAGGGACTAGCAGAAACACAGATACGCAGTATTTT

d_call: NA
j_call: TRBJ2-7
clone_size: NA
v_call: TRBV7-9
cdr3_aa: CASSSQGTLYEQYF
cdr3_nt: TGTGCCAGCAGCTCACAGGGAACCCTCTACGAGCAGTACTTC

d_call: TRBD1
j_call: TRBJ2-5
clone_size: NA
v_call: TRBV4-1
cdr3_aa: CASSLRTGGETQYF
cdr3_nt: TGCGCCAGCAGCCTCCGGACAGGGGGCGAGACCCAGTACTTC

d_call: TRBD2
j_call: TRBJ2-5
clone_size: NA
v_call: TRBV27
cdr3_aa: CASSPGLAVQETQYF
cdr3_nt: TGTGCCAGCAGTCCGGGACTAGCGGTCCAAGAGACCCAGTACTTC

d_call: NA
j_call: TRBJ2-7
clone_size: once
v_call: TRBV7-8
cdr3_aa: CASSSGSGPYEQYF
cdr3_nt: TGTGCCAGCAGCTCCGGTTCGGGGCCCTACGAGCAGTACTTC

d_call: NA
j_call: TRBJ2-4
clone_size: NA
v_call: TRBV28
cdr3_aa: CASRLHQLGSRGVNIQYF
cdr3_nt: TGTGCCAGCAGGCTCCACCAACTAGGGTCACGAGGAGTCAACATTCAGTACTTC

d_call: NA
j_call: TRBJ2-5
clone_size: NA
v_call: TRBV11-2
cdr3_aa: CASSGRRGGVWETQYF
cdr3_nt: TGTGCCAGCAGCGGACGGAGGGGCGGGGTTTGGGAGACCCAGTACTTC

d_call: TRBD1
j_call: TRBJ2-6
clone_size: NA
v_call: TRBV9
cdr3_aa: CASRETGAGANVLTF
cdr3_nt: TGTGCCAGCAGAGAGACAGGGGCTGGGGCCAACGTCCTGACTTTC

d_call: NA
j_call: TRBJ1-5
clone_size: NA
v_call: TRBV19
cdr3_aa: CASSLRGNQPQHF
cdr3_nt: TGTGCCAGTAGTCTCAGGGGAAATCAGCCCCAGCATTTT

d_call: NA
j_call: TRBJ2-7
clone_size: NA
v_call: TRBV6-5
cdr3_aa: CASSYTPLGGAEQYF
cdr3_nt: TGTGCCAGCAGTTACACCCCTCTTGGGGGCGCCGAGCAGTACTTC

d_call: TRBD2
j_call: TRBJ2-1
clone_size: NA
v_call: TRBV5-6
cdr3_aa: CASSLIFGSGDYNEQFF
cdr3_nt: TGTGCCAGCAGCTTAATTTTTGGTAGCGGGGACTACAATGAGCAGTTCTTC

d_call: TRBD1
j_call: TRBJ2-5
clone_size: once
v_call: TRBV27
cdr3_aa: CASSWSPGTGVETQYF
cdr3_nt: TGTGCCAGCAGTTGGTCCCCAGGCACAGGGGTAGAGACCCAGTACTTC

d_call: NA
j_call: TRBJ2-3
clone_size: NA
v_call: TRBV27
cdr3_aa: CASSLWGQGGDTQYF
cdr3_nt: TGTGCCAGCAGTCTCTGGGGCCAAGGGGGAGATACGCAGTATTTT

d_call: TRBD2
j_call: TRBJ2-7
clone_size: NA
v_call: TRBV19
cdr3_aa: CASSRAGGSYEQYF
cdr3_nt: TGTGCCAGTAGCCGAGCGGGAGGCTCCTACGAGCAGTACTTC

d_call: TRBD1
j_call: TRBJ1-5
clone_size: NA
v_call: TRBV4-1
cdr3_aa: CASSQVDRGPDQPQHF
cdr3_nt: TGCGCCAGCAGCCAGGTTGACAGGGGTCCCGATCAGCCCCAGCATTTT

d_call: TRBD2
j_call: TRBJ2-2
clone_size: NA
v_call: TRBV13
cdr3_aa: CASSLLAGDPNTGELFF
cdr3_nt: TGTGCCAGCAGCTTATTAGCGGGAGATCCTAACACCGGGGAGCTGTTTTTT

d_call: TRBD2
j_call: TRBJ2-4
clone_size: NA
v_call: TRBV5-1
cdr3_aa: CASSLANREGQNIQYF
cdr3_nt: TGCGCCAGCAGCTTGGCGAACCGGGAGGGTCAAAACATTCAGTACTTC

d_call: NA
j_call: TRBJ1-2
clone_size: NA
v_call: TRBV15
cdr3_aa: CATSRAGSGPYGYTF
cdr3_nt: TGTGCCACCAGCAGAGCAGGGTCAGGGCCCTATGGCTACACCTTC

d_call: TRBD1
j_call: TRBJ1-1
clone_size: NA
v_call: TRBV30
cdr3_aa: CAWSSGQANTEAFF
cdr3_nt: TGTGCCTGGAGTTCAGGACAGGCGAACACTGAAGCTTTCTTT

d_call: NA
j_call: TRBJ2-3
clone_size: NA
v_call: TRBV6-5
cdr3_aa: CASSSKDGDTDTQYF
cdr3_nt: TGTGCCAGCAGTTCAAAAGACGGAGACACAGATACGCAGTATTTT

d_call: NA
j_call: TRBJ1-2
clone_size: NA
v_call: TRBV27
cdr3_aa: CASRPLGEGIPTLGYTF
cdr3_nt: TGTGCCAGCAGACCCCTTGGGGAGGGTATTCCCACCCTTGGCTACACCTTC

d_call: NA
j_call: TRBJ1-5
clone_size: NA
v_call: TRBV15
cdr3_aa: CATSREEGPLSNQPQHF
cdr3_nt: TGTGCCACCAGCAGAGAGGAAGGGCCGTTAAGCAATCAGCCCCAGCATTTT

d_call: NA
j_call: TRBJ2-7
clone_size: NA
v_call: TRBV5-5
cdr3_aa: CASSLTWTEPTYEQYF
cdr3_nt: TGTGCCAGCAGCTTGACCTGGACAGAACCCACCTACGAGCAGTACTTC

d_call: NA
j_call: TRBJ1-3
clone_size: NA
v_call: TRBV29-1
cdr3_aa: CSVGEGAGNTIYF
cdr3_nt: TGCAGCGTTGGGGAGGGGGCTGGAAACACCATATATTTT

d_call: NA
j_call: TRBJ2-1
clone_size: NA
v_call: TRBV7-9
cdr3_aa: CASSDRGGHYNEQFF
cdr3_nt: TGTGCCAGCAGCGACCGCGGGGGCCACTACAATGAGCAGTTCTTC

d_call: NA
j_call: TRBJ1-3
clone_size: NA
v_call: TRBV19
cdr3_aa: CASSIRPGGPGNTIYF
cdr3_nt: TGTGCCAGTAGTATCCGCCCGGGTGGGCCTGGAAACACCATATATTTT

d_call: NA
j_call: TRBJ1-2
clone_size: NA
v_call: TRBV6-5
cdr3_aa: CASSYGRGFGYTF
cdr3_nt: TGTGCCAGCAGTTACGGGAGGGGGTTTGGCTACACCTTC

d_call: NA
j_call: TRBJ1-2
clone_size: NA
v_call: TRBV7-6
cdr3_aa: CASSPVLRQRTLLYGYTF
cdr3_nt: TGTGCCAGCAGCCCAGTTCTGAGACAGCGCACTCTACTTTATGGCTACACCTTC

d_call: TRBD1
j_call: TRBJ2-7
clone_size: NA
v_call: TRBV11-2
cdr3_aa: CASSFLGTVYEQYF
cdr3_nt: TGTGCCAGCAGCTTTTTGGGGACAGTCTACGAGCAGTACTTC

d_call: NA
j_call: TRBJ2-7
clone_size: once
v_call: TRBV27
cdr3_aa: CASSLSPTYEQYF
cdr3_nt: TGTGCCAGCAGTTTGTCCCCCACCTACGAGCAGTACTTC

d_call: NA
j_call: TRBJ2-3
clone_size: NA
v_call: TRBV6-1
cdr3_aa: CASSEAVANADTQYF
cdr3_nt: TGTGCCAGCAGTGAAGCGGTTGCGAACGCAGATACGCAGTATTTT

d_call: TRBD1
j_call: TRBJ1-1
clone_size: NA
v_call: TRBV4-1
cdr3_aa: CASSLRTGGVGLTEAFF
cdr3_nt: TGCGCCAGCAGCCTCAGGACAGGGGGCGTGGGGCTGACTGAAGCTTTCTTT

d_call: TRBD2
j_call: TRBJ2-1
clone_size: NA
v_call: TRBV5-1
cdr3_aa: CASSFQAGKGGPYNEQFF
cdr3_nt: TGCGCCAGCAGCTTTCAAGCGGGAAAGGGCGGACCCTACAATGAGCAGTTCTTC

d_call: NA
j_call: TRBJ2-1
clone_size: NA
v_call: TRBV11-2
cdr3_aa: CASSLAYNEQFF
cdr3_nt: TGTGCCAGCAGCTTGGCTTACAATGAGCAGTTCTTC

d_call: NA
j_call: TRBJ2-1
clone_size: NA
v_call: TRBV10-3
cdr3_aa: CAISESGETAEQFF
cdr3_nt: TGTGCCATCAGTGAGTCCGGAGAGACTGCGGAGCAGTTCTTC

d_call: TRBD2
j_call: TRBJ2-1
clone_size: NA
v_call: TRBV4-3
cdr3_aa: CASSQGLAGAHEQFF
cdr3_nt: TGCGCCAGCAGCCAAGGACTAGCGGGAGCGCATGAGCAGTTCTTC